The 7 T cell receptor beta chains below were found in one sample sequenced in a study of T cells in Graves' hyperthyroidism and ophthalmopathy. RNA transcripts were the template for amplifying TCR beta CDR3 regions. The TCR CDR3 first-round RT-PCR relied on the HTBI primer set. TCRdb analysed the multiplex PCR reads with MiXCR anew, one entry per CDR3 protein. The sample carries about 290,000 distinct CDR3 sequences, roughly 15% recorded once. The sample comprised blood. Receptors were obtained from a woman aged 40 to 55 with Graves' hyperthyroidism.

In its sample, this clonotype was seen many times. The chain has TRBV12-3 or TRBV12-4 and TRBJ1-2; a possible D gene is TRBD1 (6 bases). This CDR3 is built from 15 residues. Trimming stripped 6 bases from V and 2 bases from J, with 16 bases between. The CDR3 protein is CASSPRGTPNYGYTF. The CDR3 DNA reads as TGTGCCAGCAGCCCACGAGGGACACCCAACTATGGCTACACCTTC.

This clonotype was recorded many times. The DNA of the CDR3 is TGTGCCAGCAGCATACCCGGGACAGCTAATGAAAAACTGTTTTTT. It yields the protein CASSIPGTANEKLFF. J is TRBJ1-4 and V is TRBV7-9; TRBD1 matches at 7 bases. The J segment lost 3 bases and the V segment lost 5 bases, leaving 6 bases of the junction unmatched. Germline assignment: CDR1 SEHNR and CDR2 FQNEAQ (reference sequence). The CDR3 spans 15 residues.

V and J are TRBV12-3 or TRBV12-4 and TRBJ2-2; 9 bases map to TRBD2. After removal of 6 bases from V and 3 bases from J, the junction contained 5 bases not matched to a gene. The CDR3 contains 15 residues. CDR3 amino acids: CASSLGLAYTGELFF. Written as DNA, the CDR3 is TGTGCCAGCAGCCTGGGACTAGCTTACACCGGGGAGCTGTTTTTT.

In this sample, this clonotype turned up many times. This rearrangement joins TRBV6-1 to TRBJ1-1, with D unclear. Germline CDR1 and CDR2: MNHNS and SASEGT. Deletions cut 5 bases from V and 1 base from J, with 11 bases between. The CDR3 is made up of 14 amino acids. The chain's CDR3 is CASSSLDTNTEAFF. In DNA form, the CDR3 reads TGTGCCAGCAGTTCTCTCGACACGAACACTGAAGCTTTCTTT.

This clonotype was observed at least ten times. V usage is TRBV3-1 and J usage is TRBJ2-7, with D perhaps TRBD2 (5 bases). Germline CDR1 is LGHDT and CDR2 is YNNKEL (reference sequence). V was cut by 4 bases and J by 0 bases, with 10 bases left in between. This CDR3 is built from 14 residues. The CDR3 DNA reads TGTGCCAGCAGCCCTCACGGGGTCTCCTACGAGCAGTACTTC. Amino acid sequence: CASSPHGVSYEQYF.

A few counts support this clonotype. J is TRBJ2-4 and V is TRBV2; D tentatively reads TRBD1 or TRBD2 (6 bases each). Trimming stripped 11 bases from V and 3 bases from J, with 23 bases between. The CDR3 has 16 amino acids. Germline CDR1 SNHLY, CDR2 FYNNEI. The CDR3 loop is CASGGTPTRSKNIQYF. The CDR3 DNA reads as TGTGCCTCTGGGGGGACACCTACACGGAGCAAAAACATTCAGTACTTC.

This clonotype was counted many times. The CDR3 DNA reads TGTGCCAGCAGGGCGTTCTCTGGGGCCAACGTCCTGACTTTC. Its translation: CASRAFSGANVLTF. V usage is TRBV12-3 or TRBV12-4 and J usage is TRBJ2-6; D not resolved. This CDR3 has 14 amino acids. V was pared by 6 bases and J by 0 bases, with 6 bases between.